The present TCR beta chain was sequenced within a study of control samples from healthy donors and cancer patients. Germline CDR1 and CDR2: SGHRS and YFSETQ. V was clipped by 0 bases and J by 0 bases, with 9 bases between them. The CDR3 runs 16 residues. This table comes from immunoSEQ multiplex PCR, and its TCRdb copy is limited to in-frame clones, with some not included. This table has around 160,000 clones, over 85% appearing once. The TCR originated in a man between 18 and 29 years old in good health. Sequencing was done on a sample of blood. The chain is built from TRBV5-1 and TRBJ1-4; D is unclear. In DNA, the CDR3 is TGCGCCAGCAGCTTGGAGCCAGTATCAACTAATGAAAAACTGTTTTTT. This codes for CASSLEPVSTNEKLFF.